This T cell receptor beta chain was recorded in a study of Ad26.COV2.S vaccination and SARS-CoV-2 variants. Looking at the study overall: Sample donor was a member of the COV1001 Ad26.COV2.S trial arm. Notes on the study in general: Placebo recipients trailed vaccine recipients in spike-specific TCR breadth.

Generated by immunoSEQ multiplex PCR, the TCRdb table keeps only in-frame clones and is missing some. There are some 350,000 clones in the sample; 75% to 90% occur only once, and approximately 5.8% lies in the top ten. The CDR3 has 14 amino acids. Germline CDR1 and CDR2: MNHEY and SVGAGI. V was pared by 7 bases and J by 1 base, with 2 bases of the junction left unmatched. Indicated treatment: some 20 received Ad26.COV2.S at low or high dose, single or two shots; 5 received placebo; per-sample allocation not given. Sampling took place 63 days after the first vaccine or placebo injection. Built on an Ad26 vector, the vaccine expressed Wuhan-strain SARS-CoV-2 spike. Concerning this clone itself: The antigen remains undetermined.

The TCR was taken from a person between 18 and 60 years old who received the Ad26.COV2.S COVID-19 vaccine or a placebo. This rearrangement joins TRBV6-5 to TRBJ2-3; 10 nucleotides match TRBD2. The sequencing here drew on peripheral blood, taken in a trial of Ad26.COV2.S vaccine versus placebo. CDR3 sequence (DNA): TGTGCCAGCACTAGCGGGGGACGCACAGATACGCAGTATTTT. Translation: CASTSGGRTDTQYF.